Only a few counts were recorded for the clone carrying this T cell receptor beta chain. Its antigen is currently unknown. TCRdb re-derived calls from the reads in MiXCR, one entry per CDR3 protein. The sample contains around 430,000 distinct CDR3 sequences, about 44% of which appear only once. This specimen belongs to a study of T cell repertoires in cytomegalovirus infection. Study in general: HLA-C-restricted CMV epitopes, recently identified, and well-studied HLA-B-restricted ones were used by the study. Indications came from public TCR beta signatures; they pointed to CMV infection and to a matching HLA type.

Study-level results: The study found HLA-C-restricted CMV-specific TCR beta clonotypes dominating the ex vivo response. Cumulative public TCR beta family frequency identified CMV carriers with the relevant HLA.

This receptor was identified in a human donor in good health (CMV status not recorded). Some clones in this sample may be carry-over from other donors' samples. Sequences were derived from cultured PBMCs, sampled from culture after CMV antigen stimulation.

Here the CDR3 reads CASSPTTEAFF. DNA of the CDR3: TGTGCCAGCAGCCCCACCACTGAAGCTTTCTTT. The rearrangement joins TRBV7-8 to TRBJ1-1, with D uncertain. The V end lost 5 bases, the J end lost 4 bases, and 5 bases lay between the germline ends. This CDR3 has 11 amino acids. Germline V lookup: CDR1 SGHVS, CDR2 FQNEAQ.